This paragraph covers one TCR beta chain sequence. As yet, its antigen is unknown. Unique-molecular-identifier-tagged TCR beta cDNA libraries were used. TCRdb passed the PCR reads through MiXCR, listing each CDR3 protein once. This table has about 820,000 distinct CDR3 sequences, around 50% appearing once. This entry comes from a study of post-analysis software for immune sequencing data. Study-wide findings and caveats: When compared against controls, multiple sclerosis patients showed significantly lower normalized Chao1 diversity.

The sequence was collected from a girl under 18 with multiple sclerosis. Sequenced input: blood.

CDR3 in DNA: TGCAGCGTTGAAGTCGTGCTAGAGTTCTTTTACAATGAGCAGTTCTTC. Amino acids: CSVEVVLEFFYNEQFF. The rearrangement uses TRBV29-1 and TRBJ2-1; D call uncertain. The germline gives CDR1 SQVTM, CDR2 ANQGSEA. This CDR3 has 16 residues. V was pared by 1 base and J by 4 bases, with 17 bases between.